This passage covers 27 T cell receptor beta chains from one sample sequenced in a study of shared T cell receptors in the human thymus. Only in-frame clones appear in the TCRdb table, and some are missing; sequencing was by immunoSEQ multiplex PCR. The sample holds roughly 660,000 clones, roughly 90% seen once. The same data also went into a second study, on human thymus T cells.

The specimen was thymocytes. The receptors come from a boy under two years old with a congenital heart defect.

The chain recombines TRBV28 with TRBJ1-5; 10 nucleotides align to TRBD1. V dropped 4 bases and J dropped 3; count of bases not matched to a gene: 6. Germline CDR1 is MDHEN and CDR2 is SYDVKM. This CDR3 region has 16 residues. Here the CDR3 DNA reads TGTGCCAGCAGTTACATGGGACAGGGGAACAATCAGCCCCAGCATTTT. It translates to CASSYMGQGNNQPQHF.

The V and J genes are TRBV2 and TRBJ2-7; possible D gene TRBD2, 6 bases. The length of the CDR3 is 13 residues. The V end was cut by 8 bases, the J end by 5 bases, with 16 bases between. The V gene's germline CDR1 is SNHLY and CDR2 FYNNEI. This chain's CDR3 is CASGTYLDDEQYF. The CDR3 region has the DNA TGTGCCAGCGGGACTTACCTAGACGACGAGCAGTACTTC.

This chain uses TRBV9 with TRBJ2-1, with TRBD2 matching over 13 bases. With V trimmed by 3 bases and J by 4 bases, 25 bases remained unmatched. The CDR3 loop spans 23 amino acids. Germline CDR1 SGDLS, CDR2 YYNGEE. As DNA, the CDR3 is TGTGCCAGCAGCGGGGGGGACACACAAGGACTAGCGGGAGCGGCGGGGTTTTACAATGAGCAGTTCTTC. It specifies CASSGGDTQGLAGAAGFYNEQFF.

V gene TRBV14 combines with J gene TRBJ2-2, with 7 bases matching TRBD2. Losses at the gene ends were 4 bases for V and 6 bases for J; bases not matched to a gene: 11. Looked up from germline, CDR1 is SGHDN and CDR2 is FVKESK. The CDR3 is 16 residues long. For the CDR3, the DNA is TGTGCCAGCAGCCCCTTCGATGCGGGGGAAGCCGGGGAGCTGTTTTTT. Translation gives CASSPFDAGEAGELFF.

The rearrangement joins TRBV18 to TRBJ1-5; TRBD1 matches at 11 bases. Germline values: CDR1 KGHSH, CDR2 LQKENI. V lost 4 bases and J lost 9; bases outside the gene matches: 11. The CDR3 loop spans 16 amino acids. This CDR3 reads CASSQSGTGGAVPQHF. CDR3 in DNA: TGTGCCAGCTCACAATCCGGGACAGGGGGTGCGGTGCCCCAGCATTTT.

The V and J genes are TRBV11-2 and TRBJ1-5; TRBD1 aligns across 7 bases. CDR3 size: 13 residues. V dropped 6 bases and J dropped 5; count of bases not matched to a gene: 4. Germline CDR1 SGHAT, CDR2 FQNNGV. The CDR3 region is CASSDGTDQPQHF. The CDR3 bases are TGTGCCAGCAGTGATGGGACAGATCAGCCCCAGCATTTT.

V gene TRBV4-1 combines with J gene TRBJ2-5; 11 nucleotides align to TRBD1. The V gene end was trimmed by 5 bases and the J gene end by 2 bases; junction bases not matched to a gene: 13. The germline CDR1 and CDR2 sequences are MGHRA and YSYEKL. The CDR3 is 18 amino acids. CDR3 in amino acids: CASSSASRDRGLQETQYF. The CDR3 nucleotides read TGCGCCAGCAGCTCAGCCAGCCGGGACAGGGGGTTGCAAGAGACCCAGTACTTC.

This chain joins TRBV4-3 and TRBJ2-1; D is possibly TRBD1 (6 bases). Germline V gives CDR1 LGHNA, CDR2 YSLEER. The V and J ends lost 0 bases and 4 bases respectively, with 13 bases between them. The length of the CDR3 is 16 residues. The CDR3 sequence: CASSQEGQTLYNEQFF. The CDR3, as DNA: TGCGCCAGCAGCCAAGAAGGACAGACCCTATACAATGAGCAGTTCTTC.

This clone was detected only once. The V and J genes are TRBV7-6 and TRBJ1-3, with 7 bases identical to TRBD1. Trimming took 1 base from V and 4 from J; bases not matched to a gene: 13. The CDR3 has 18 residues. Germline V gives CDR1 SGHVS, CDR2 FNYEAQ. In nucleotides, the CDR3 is TGTGCCAGCAGCTTAGGATACAGGGGAGCTCTGGGGGGAAACACCATATATTTT. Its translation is CASSLGYRGALGGNTIYF.

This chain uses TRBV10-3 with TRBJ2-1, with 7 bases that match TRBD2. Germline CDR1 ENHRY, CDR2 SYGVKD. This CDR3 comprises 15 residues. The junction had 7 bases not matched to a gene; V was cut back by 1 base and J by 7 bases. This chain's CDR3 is CAISEWEGAGNEQFF. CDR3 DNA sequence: TGTGCCATCAGTGAGTGGGAGGGAGCAGGGAATGAGCAGTTCTTC.

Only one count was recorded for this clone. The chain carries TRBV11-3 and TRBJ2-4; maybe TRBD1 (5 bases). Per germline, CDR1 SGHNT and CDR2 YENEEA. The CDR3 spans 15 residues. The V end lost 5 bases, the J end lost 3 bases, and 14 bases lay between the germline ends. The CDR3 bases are TGTGCCAGCAGCCGAACACAGGCTGACAAAAACATTCAGTACTTC. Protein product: CASSRTQADKNIQYF.

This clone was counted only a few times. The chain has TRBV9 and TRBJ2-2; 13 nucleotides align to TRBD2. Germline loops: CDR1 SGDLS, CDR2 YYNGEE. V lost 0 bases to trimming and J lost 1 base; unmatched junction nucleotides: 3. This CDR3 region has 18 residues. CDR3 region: CASSVEGTSGVNTGELFF. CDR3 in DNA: TGTGCCAGCAGCGTAGAAGGGACTAGCGGGGTGAACACCGGGGAGCTGTTTTTT.

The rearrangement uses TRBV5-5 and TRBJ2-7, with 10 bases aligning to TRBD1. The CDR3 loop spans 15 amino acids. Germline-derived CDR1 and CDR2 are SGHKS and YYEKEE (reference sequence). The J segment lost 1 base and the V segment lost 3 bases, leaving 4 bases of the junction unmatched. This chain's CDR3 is CASSSGQGVSYEQYF. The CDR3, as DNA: TGTGCCAGCAGCTCAGGACAGGGGGTGTCCTACGAGCAGTACTTC.

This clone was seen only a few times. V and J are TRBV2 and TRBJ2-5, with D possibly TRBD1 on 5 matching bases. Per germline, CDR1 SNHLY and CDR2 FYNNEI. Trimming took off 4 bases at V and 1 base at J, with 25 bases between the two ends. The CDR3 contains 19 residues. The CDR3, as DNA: TGTGCCAGCAGTGGGGGCAGGGAAATATCATTCCATTTCCAAGAGACCCAGTACTTC. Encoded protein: CASSGGREISFHFQETQYF.

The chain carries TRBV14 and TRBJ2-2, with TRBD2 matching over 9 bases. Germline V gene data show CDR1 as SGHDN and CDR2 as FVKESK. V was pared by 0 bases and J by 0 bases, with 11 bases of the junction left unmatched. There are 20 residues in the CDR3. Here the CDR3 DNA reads TGTGCCAGCAGCCAAGAGGGGACTAGCAGGGAGGGTACGAACACCGGGGAGCTGTTTTTT. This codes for CASSQEGTSREGTNTGELFF.

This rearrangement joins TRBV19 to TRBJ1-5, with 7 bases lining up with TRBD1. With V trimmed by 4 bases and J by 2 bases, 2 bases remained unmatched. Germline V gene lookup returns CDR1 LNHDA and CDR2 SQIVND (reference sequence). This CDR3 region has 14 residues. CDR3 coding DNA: TGTGCCAGTAGTAAGGACAGGCGCAATCAGCCCCAGCATTTT. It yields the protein CASSKDRRNQPQHF.

The CDR3 DNA is TGTGCCAGCAGTGGGACTAGCGGGAGGAGCTCCTACGAGCAGTACTTC. It is translated as CASSGTSGRSSYEQYF. This rearrangement joins TRBV2 to TRBJ2-7; 14 bases map to TRBD2. CDR1 is SNHLY and CDR2 is FYNNEI in the germline V gene. The CDR3 totals 16 residues. Losses at the gene ends were 4 bases for V and 0 bases for J; bases not matched to a gene: 2. The complete variable domain, with remaining parts taken from reference TRBV2 and TRBJ2-7, reads EPEVTQTPSHQVTQMGQEVILRCVPISNHLYFYWYRQILGQKVEFLVSFYNNEISEKSEIFDDQFSVERPDGSNFTLKIRSTKLEDSAMYFCASSGTSGRSSYEQYFGPGTRLTVT.

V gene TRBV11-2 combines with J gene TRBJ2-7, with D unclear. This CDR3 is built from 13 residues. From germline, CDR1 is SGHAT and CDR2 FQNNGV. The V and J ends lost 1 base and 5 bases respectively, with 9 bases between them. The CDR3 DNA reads TGTGCCAGCAGCTTAGTTCCATCCCACGAGCAGTACTTC. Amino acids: CASSLVPSHEQYF.

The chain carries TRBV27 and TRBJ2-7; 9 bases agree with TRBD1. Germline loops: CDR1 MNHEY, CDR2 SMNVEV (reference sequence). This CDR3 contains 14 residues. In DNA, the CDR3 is TGTGGGAGCGGGACAGGGCCCCCCTCCTACGAGCAGTACTTC. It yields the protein CGSGTGPPSYEQYF.

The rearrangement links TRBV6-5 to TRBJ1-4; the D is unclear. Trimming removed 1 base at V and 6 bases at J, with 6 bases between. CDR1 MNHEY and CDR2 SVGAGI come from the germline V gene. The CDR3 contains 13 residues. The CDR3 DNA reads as TGTGCCAGCAGTTACTTGGCGGATGAAAAACTGTTTTTT. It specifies CASSYLADEKLFF.

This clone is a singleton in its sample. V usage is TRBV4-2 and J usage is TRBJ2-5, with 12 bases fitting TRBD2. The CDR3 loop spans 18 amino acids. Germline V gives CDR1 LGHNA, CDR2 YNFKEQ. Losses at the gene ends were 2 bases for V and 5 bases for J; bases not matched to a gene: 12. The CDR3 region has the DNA TGTGCCAGCAGCCAACATTCTAGCGGGAGGGTAAGGGGGGAGACCCAGTACTTC. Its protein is CASSQHSSGRVRGETQYF.

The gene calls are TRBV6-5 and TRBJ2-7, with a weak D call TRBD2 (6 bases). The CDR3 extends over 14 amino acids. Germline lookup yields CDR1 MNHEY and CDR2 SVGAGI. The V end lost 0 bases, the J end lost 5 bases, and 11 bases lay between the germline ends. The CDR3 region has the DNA TGTGCCAGCAGTTACTCGACTAGTGGTGACGAGCAGTACTTC. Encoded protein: CASSYSTSGDEQYF.

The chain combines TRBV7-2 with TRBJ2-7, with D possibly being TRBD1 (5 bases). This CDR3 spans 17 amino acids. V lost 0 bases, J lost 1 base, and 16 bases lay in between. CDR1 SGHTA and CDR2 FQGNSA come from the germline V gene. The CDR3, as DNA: TGTGCCAGCAGCTTAGCAGGGGTGGCTCCCCTTTCCTACGAGCAGTACTTC. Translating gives CASSLAGVAPLSYEQYF.

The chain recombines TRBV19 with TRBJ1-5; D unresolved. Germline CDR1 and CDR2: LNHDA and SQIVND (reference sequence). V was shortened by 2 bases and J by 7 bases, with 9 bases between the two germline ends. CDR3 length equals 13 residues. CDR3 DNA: TGTGCCAGTAGTATACTCCCGGAGCAGCCCCAGCATTTT. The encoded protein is CASSILPEQPQHF. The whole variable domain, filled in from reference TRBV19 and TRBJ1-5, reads DGGITQSPKYLFRKEGQNVTLSCEQNLNHDAMYWYRQDPGQGLRLIYYSQIVNDFQKGDIAEGYSVSREKKESFPLTVTSAQKNPTAFYLCASSILPEQPQHFGDGTRLSIL.

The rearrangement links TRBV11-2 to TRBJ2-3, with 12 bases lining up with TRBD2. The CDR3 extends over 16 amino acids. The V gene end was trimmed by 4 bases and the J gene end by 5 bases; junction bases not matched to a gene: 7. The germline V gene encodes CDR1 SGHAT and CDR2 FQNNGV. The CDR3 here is CASSSRLAGELDTQYF. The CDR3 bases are TGTGCCAGCAGCTCCCGACTAGCGGGAGAGTTAGATACGCAGTATTTT.

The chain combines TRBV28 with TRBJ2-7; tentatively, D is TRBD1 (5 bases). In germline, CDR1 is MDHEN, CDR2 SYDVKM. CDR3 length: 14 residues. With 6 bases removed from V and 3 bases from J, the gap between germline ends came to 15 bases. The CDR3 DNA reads TGTGCCAGCAGCCTCTACGACAGATACTACGAGCAGTACTTC. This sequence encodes CASSLYDRYYEQYF. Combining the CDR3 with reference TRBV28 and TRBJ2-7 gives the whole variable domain DVKVTQSSRYLVKRTGEKVFLECVQDMDHENMFWYRQDPGLGLRLIYFSYDVKMKEKGDIPEGYSVSREKKERFSLILESASTNQTSMYLCASSLYDRYYEQYFGPGTRLTVT.

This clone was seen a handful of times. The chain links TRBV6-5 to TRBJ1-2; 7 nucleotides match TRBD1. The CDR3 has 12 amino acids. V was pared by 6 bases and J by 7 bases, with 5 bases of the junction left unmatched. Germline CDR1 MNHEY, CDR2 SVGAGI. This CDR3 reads CASRPDRAGYTF. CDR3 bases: TGTGCCAGCAGACCCGACAGGGCTGGCTACACCTTC.